This TCR beta chain was sequenced for a study of cytomegalovirus exposure and HLA in healthy donors. Produced via immunoSEQ multiplex PCR; TCRdb's table is partial and in-frame only. The sample carries roughly 120,000 clones, roughly 90% recorded once. The V gene's germline CDR1 is SGHTA and CDR2 FQGTGA. The CDR3 runs 14 residues. V trimming: 5 bases; J trimming: 9 bases; junction bases outside the gene matches: 9. The chain carries TRBV7-3 and TRBJ2-1, with TRBD1 identical over 8 bases. The specimen sequenced was PBMCs. The clonotype originates from a young woman in good health and CMV-seropositive. CDR3 nucleotide sequence: TGTGCCAGCAGCCAGGGGGCGAGAATGGTTGAGCAGTTCTTC. This encodes CASSQGARMVEQFF.